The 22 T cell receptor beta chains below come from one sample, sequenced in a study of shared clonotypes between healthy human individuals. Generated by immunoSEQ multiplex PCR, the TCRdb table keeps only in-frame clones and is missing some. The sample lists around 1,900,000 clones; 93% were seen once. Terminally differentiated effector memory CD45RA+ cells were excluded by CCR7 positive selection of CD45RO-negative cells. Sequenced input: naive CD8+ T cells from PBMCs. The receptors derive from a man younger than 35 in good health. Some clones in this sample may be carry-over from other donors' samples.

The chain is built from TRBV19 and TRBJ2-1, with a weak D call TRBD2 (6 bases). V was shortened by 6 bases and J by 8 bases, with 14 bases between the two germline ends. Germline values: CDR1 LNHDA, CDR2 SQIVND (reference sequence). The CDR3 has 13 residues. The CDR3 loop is CASSPSGGDEQFF. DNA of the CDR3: TGTGCCAGTAGCCCCTCTGGAGGGGATGAGCAGTTCTTC.

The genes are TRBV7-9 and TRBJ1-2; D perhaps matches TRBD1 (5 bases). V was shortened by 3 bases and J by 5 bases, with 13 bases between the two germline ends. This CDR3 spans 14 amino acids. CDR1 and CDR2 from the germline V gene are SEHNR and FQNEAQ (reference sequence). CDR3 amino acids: CASSFSGNRYGYTF. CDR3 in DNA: TGTGCCAGCAGCTTTTCAGGGAATAGGTATGGCTACACCTTC.

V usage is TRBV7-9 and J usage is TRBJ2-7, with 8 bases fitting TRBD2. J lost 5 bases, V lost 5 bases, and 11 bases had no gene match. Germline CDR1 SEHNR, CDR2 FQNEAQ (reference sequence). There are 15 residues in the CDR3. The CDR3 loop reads CASSRLGTSVDEQYF. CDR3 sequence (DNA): TGTGCCAGCAGCCGATTAGGGACTAGTGTAGACGAGCAGTACTTC. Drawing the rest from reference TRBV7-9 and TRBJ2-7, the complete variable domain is DTGVSQNPRHKITKRGQNVTFRCDPISEHNRLYWYRQTLGQGPEFLTYFQNEAQLEKSRLLSDRFSAERPKGSFSTLEIQRTEQGDSAMYLCASSRLGTSVDEQYFGPGTRLTVT.

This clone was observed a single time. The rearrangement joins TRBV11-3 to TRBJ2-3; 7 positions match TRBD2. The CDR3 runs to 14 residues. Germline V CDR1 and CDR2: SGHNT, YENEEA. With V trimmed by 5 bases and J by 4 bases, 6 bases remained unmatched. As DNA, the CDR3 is TGTGCCAGCAGCCCCGGGGGGTTCCCAGATACGCAGTATTTT. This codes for CASSPGGFPDTQYF. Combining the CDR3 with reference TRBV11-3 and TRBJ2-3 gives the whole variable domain EAGVVQSPRYKIIEKKQPVAFWCNPISGHNTLYWYLQNLGQGPELLIRYENEEAVDDSQLPKDRFSAERLKGVDSTLKIQPAELGDSAVYLCASSPGGFPDTQYFGPGTRLTVL.

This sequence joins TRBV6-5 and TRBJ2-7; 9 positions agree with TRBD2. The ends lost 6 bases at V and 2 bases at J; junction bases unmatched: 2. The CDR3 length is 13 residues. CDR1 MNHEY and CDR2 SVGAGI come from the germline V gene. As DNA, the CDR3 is TGTGCCAGCAGAATAGCGGGAGCCTACGAGCAGTACTTC. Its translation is CASRIAGAYEQYF.

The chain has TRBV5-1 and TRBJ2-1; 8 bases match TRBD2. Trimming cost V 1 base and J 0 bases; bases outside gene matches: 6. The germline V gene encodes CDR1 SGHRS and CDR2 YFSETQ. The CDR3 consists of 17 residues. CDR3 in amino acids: CASSLRIAGSSYNEQFF. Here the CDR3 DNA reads TGCGCCAGCAGCTTGAGGATAGCGGGAAGCTCCTACAATGAGCAGTTCTTC. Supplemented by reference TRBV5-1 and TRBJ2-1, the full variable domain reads KAGVTQTPRYLIKTRGQQVTLSCSPISGHRSVSWYQQTPGQGLQFLFEYFSETQRNKGNFPGRFSGRQFSNSRSEMNVSTLELGDSALYLCASSLRIAGSSYNEQFFGPGTRLTVL.

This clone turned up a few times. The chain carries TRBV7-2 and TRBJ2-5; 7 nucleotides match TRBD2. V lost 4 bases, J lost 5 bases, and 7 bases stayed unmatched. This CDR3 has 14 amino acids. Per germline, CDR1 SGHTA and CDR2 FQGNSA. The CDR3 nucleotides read TGTGCCAGCAGCTCGGGGGGAGGTAGGGAGACCCAGTACTTC. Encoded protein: CASSSGGGRETQYF.

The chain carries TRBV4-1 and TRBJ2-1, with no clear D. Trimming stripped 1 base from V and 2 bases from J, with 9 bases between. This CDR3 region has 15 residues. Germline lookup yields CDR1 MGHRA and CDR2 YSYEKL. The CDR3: CASSQGRVPYNEQFF. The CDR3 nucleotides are TGCGCCAGCAGCCAAGGCCGCGTCCCCTACAATGAGCAGTTCTTC.

In nucleotides, the CDR3 is TGTGCCAGCAGCAAAAACAGGGGTGGCTACACCTTC. Amino acids: CASSKNRGGYTF. The chain combines TRBV9 with TRBJ1-2; TRBD1 matches at 7 bases. V lost 4 bases and J lost 7; bases outside the gene matches: 4. The CDR3 runs to 12 residues. CDR1 and CDR2 from the germline V gene are SGDLS and YYNGEE.

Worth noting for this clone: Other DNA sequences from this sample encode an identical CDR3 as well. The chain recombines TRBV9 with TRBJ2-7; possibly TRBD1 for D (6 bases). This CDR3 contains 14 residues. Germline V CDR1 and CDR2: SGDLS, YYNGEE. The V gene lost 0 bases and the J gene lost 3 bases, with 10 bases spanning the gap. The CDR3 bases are TGTGCCAGCAGCGTAGCGGACAGCCTCTACGAGCAGTACTTC. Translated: CASSVADSLYEQYF.

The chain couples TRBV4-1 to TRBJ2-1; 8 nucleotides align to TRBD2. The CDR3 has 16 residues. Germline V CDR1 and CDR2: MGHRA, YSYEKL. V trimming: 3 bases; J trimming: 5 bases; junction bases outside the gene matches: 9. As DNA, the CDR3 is TGCGCCAGCAGCCAGGGGGGACTAGGAAATAACAATGAGCAGTTCTTC. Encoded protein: CASSQGGLGNNNEQFF.

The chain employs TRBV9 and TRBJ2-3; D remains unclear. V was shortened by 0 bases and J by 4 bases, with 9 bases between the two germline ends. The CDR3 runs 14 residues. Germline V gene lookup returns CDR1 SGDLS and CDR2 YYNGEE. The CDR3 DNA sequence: TGTGCCAGCAGCGTAGTTGATGGGGCAGATACGCAGTATTTT. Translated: CASSVVDGADTQYF.

CDR3 protein: CASSSTGPSEQYF. DNA of the CDR3: TGTGCCAGCAGCTCGACAGGCCCCAGCGAGCAGTACTTC. The J gene is TRBJ2-7, the V gene TRBV5-5; possible D gene TRBD1, 6 bases. This CDR3 contains 13 residues. Trimming took off 3 bases at V and 6 bases at J, with 13 bases between the two ends. Germline CDR1 reads SGHKS; CDR2 reads YYEKEE (reference sequence).

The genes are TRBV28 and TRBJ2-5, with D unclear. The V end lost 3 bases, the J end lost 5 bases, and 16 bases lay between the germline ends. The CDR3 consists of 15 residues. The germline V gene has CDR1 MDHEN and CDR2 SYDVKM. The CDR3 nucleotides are TGTGCCAGCAGTTTGATCCAGCCCCAGGTGGAGACCCAGTACTTC. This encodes CASSLIQPQVETQYF.

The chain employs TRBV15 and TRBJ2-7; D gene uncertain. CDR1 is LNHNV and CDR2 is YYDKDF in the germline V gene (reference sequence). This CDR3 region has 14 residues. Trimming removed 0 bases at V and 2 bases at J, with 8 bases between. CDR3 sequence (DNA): TGTGCCACCAGCAGAGAAGGACGGACCTACGAGCAGTACTTC. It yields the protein CATSREGRTYEQYF.

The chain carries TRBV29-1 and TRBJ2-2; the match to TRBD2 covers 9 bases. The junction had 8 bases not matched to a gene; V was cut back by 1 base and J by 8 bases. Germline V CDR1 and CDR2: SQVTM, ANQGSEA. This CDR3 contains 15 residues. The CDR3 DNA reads TGCAGCGTTGAAGCCCCTAGCGGGACCCGAGGGGAGCTGTTTTTT. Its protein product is CSVEAPSGTRGELFF.

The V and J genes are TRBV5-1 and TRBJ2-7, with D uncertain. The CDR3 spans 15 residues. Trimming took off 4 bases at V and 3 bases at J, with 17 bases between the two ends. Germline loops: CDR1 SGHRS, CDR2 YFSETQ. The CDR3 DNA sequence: TGCGCCAGCAGCCGCCTACCAGGACCCAACTACGAGCAGTACTTC. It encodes CASSRLPGPNYEQYF.

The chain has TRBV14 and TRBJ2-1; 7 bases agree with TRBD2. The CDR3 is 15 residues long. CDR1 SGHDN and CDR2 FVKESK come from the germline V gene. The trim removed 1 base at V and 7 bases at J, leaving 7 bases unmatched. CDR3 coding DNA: TGTGCCAGCAGCCAAGGTGGACTAGGAAGGAATGAGCAGTTCTTC. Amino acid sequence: CASSQGGLGRNEQFF.

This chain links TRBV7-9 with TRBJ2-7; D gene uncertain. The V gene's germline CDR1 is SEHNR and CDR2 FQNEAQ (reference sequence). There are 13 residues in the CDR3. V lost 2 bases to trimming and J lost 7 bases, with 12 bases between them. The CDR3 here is CASSLTSRLEQYF. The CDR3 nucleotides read TGTGCCAGCAGCTTAACCTCCAGGCTAGAGCAGTACTTC.

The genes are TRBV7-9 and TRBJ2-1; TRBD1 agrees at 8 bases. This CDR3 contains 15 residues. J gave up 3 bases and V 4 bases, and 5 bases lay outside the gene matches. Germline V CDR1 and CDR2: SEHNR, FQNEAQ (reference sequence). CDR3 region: CASSSTDRDYNEQFF. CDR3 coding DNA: TGTGCCAGCAGCTCGACGGACAGGGACTACAATGAGCAGTTCTTC.

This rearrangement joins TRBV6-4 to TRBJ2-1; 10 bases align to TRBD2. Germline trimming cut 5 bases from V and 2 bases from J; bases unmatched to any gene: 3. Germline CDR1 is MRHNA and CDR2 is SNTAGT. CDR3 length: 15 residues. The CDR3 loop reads CASSPLAGAYNEQFF. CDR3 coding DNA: TGTGCCAGCAGTCCCCTAGCGGGGGCCTACAATGAGCAGTTCTTC.

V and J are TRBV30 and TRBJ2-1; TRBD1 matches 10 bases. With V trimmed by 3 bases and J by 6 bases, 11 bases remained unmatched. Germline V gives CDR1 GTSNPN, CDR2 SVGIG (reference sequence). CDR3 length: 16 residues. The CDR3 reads CAWRTGTGVAGNEQFF. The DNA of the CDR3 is TGTGCCTGGAGAACCGGGACAGGGGTCGCGGGCAATGAGCAGTTCTTC.